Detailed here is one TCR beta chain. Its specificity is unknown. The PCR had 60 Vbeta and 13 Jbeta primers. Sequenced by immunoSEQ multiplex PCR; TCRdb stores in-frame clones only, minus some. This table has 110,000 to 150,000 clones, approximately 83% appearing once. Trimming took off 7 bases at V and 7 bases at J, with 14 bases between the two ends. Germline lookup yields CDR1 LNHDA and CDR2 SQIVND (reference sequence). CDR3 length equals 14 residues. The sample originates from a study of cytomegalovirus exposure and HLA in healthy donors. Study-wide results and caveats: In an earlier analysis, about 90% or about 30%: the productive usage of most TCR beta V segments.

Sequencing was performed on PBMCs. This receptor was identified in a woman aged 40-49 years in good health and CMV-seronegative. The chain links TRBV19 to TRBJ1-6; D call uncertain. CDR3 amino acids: CASNWQFSNSPLHF. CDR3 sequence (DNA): TGTGCCAGTAATTGGCAGTTCTCGAATTCACCCCTCCACTTT.